This TCR beta chain was identified in a study of shared T cell receptors in the human thymus. The CDR3 extends over 13 amino acids. Germline lookup yields CDR1 MNHEY and CDR2 SMNVEV (reference sequence). After removal of 5 bases from V and 9 bases from J, the junction contained 5 bases not matched to a gene. This table comes from immunoSEQ multiplex PCR, and its TCRdb copy is limited to in-frame clones, with some not included. The repertoire holds hundreds of thousands of clones, with about 90% as singletons. These data were also reused for a study on human thymus T cells. That paper adds: Related research described strongly overlapping thymic repertoires in unrelated people.

Sequenced sample: thymocytes. V gene TRBV27 combines with J gene TRBJ2-1, with TRBD2 matching over 9 bases. This clonotype was sampled from a boy under two years old with a congenital heart defect. CDR3 coding DNA: TGTGCCAGCAGTCTTAGCGGGAGTGGTGAGCAGTTCTTC. Its protein is CASSLSGSGEQFF.